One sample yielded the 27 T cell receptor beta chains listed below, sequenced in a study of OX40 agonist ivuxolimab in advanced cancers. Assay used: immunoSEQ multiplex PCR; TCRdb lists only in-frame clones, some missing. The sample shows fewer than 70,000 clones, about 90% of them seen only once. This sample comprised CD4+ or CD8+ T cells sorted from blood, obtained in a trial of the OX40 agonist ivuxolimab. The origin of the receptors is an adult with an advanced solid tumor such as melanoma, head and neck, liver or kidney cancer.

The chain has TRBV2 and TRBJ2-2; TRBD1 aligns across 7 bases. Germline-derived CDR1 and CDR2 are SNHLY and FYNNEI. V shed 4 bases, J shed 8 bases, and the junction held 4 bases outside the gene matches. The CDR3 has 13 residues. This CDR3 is CASSGEGAGELFF. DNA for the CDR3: TGTGCCAGCAGTGGCGAGGGGGCGGGGGAGCTGTTTTTT.

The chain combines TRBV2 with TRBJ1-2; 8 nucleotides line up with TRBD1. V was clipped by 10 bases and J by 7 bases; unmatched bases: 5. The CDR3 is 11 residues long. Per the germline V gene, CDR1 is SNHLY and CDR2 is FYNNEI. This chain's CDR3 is CAKLQGGGYTF. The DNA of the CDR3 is TGTGCCAAGTTACAGGGGGGTGGCTACACCTTC.

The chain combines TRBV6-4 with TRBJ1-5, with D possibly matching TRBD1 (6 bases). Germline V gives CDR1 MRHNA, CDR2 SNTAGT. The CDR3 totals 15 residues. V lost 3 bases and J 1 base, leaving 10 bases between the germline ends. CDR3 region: CASSEGGGSNQPQHF. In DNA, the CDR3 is TGTGCCAGCAGTGAGGGGGGCGGAAGCAATCAGCCCCAGCATTTT.

The CDR3 spells CSVWTSERVNEQFF. DNA for the CDR3: TGCAGCGTTTGGACTAGCGAGCGAGTCAATGAGCAGTTCTTC. This sequence joins TRBV29-1 and TRBJ2-1, with 9 bases lining up with TRBD2. Unmatched junction bases numbered 8, after V lost 5 bases and J lost 6 bases. The CDR3 has 14 amino acids. Looked up from germline, CDR1 is SQVTM and CDR2 is ANQGSEA.

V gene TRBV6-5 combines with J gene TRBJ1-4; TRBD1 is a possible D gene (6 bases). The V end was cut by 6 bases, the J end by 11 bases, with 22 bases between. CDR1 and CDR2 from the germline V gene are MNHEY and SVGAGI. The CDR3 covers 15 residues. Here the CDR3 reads CASRPGRSGHGKLFF. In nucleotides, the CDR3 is TGTGCCAGCAGGCCCGGCCGCTCGGGACATGGGAAACTGTTTTTT.

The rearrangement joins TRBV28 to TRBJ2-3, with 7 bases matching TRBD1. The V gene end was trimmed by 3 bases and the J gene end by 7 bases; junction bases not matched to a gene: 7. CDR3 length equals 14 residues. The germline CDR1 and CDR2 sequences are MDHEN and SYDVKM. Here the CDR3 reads CASSLTGLGNTQYF. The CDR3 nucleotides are TGTGCCAGCAGTTTGACAGGGTTAGGAAATACGCAGTATTTT.

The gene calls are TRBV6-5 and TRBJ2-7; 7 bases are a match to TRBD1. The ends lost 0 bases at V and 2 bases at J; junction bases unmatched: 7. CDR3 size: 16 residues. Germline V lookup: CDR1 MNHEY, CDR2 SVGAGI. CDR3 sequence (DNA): TGTGCCAGCAGTTACTCGATAGGGGGCAGAACCTACGAGCAGTACTTC. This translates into CASSYSIGGRTYEQYF.

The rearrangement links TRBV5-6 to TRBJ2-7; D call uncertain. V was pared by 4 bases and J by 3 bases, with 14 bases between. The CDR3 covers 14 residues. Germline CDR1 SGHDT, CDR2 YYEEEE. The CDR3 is CASSPPAGGYEQYV. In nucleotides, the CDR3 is TGTGCCAGCAGCCCCCCGGCCGGCGGCTACGAGCAGTACGTC.

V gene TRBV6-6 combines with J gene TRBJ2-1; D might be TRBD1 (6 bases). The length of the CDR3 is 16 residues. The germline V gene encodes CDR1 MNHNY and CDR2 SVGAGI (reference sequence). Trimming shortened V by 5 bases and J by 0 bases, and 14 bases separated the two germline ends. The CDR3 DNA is TGTGCCAGCAGTCACAGGGAATGGACCTCCTACAATGAGCAGTTCTTC. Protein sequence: CASSHREWTSYNEQFF.

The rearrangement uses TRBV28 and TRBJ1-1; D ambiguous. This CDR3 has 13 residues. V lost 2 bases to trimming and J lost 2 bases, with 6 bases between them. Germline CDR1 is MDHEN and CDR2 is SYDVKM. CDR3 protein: CASSLDYNTEAFF. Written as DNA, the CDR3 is TGTGCCAGCAGTTTAGATTACAACACTGAAGCTTTCTTT.

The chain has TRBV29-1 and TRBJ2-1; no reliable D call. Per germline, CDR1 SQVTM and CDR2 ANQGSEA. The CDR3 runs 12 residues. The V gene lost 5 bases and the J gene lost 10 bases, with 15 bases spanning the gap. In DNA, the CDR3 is TGCAGCGTTAGCTCCCCGGGTGGGGAGCAGTTCTTC. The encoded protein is CSVSSPGGEQFF.

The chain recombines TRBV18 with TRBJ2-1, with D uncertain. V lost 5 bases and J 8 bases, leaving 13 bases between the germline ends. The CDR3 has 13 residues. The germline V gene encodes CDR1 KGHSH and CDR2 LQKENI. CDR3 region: CASSFSPGYEQFF. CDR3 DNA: TGTGCCAGCTCATTCTCCCCGGGCTATGAGCAGTTCTTC.

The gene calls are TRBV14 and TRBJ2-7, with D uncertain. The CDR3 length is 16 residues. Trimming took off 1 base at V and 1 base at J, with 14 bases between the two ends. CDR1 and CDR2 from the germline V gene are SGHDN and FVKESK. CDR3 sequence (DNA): TGTGCCAGCAGCCAAGTAGACCGCCGTCAGTCCTACGAGCAGTACTTC. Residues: CASSQVDRRQSYEQYF.

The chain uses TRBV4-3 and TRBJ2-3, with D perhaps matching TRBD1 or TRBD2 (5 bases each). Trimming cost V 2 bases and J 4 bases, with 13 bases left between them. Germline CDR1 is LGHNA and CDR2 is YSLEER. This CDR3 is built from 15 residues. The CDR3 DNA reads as TGCGCCAGCAGCCAATGGGGACGGGGCCCAGATACGCAGTATTTT. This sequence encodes CASSQWGRGPDTQYF.

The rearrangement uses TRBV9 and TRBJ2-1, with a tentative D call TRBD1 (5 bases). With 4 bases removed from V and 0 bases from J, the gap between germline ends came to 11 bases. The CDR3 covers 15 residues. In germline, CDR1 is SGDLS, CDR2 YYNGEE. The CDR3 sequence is CASSIQASSYNEQFF. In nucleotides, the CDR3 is TGTGCCAGCAGCATACAGGCGTCCTCCTACAATGAGCAGTTCTTC.

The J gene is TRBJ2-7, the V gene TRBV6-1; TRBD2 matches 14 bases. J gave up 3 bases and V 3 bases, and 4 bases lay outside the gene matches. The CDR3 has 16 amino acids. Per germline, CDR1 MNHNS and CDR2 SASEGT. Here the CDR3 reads CASSDIGTSGSYEQYF. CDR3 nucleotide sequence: TGTGCCAGCAGTGACATCGGGACTAGCGGGAGCTACGAGCAGTACTTC.

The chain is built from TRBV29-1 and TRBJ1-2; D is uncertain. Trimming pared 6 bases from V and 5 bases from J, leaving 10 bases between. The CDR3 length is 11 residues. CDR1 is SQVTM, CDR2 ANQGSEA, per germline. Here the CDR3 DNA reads TGCAGCGTCCCGACTCTATATGGCTACACCTTC. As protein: CSVPTLYGYTF.

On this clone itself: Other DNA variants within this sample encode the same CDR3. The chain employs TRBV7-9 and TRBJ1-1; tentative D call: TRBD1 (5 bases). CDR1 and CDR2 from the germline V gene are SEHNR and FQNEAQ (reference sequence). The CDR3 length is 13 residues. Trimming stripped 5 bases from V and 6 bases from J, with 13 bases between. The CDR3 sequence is CASSQDRGAEAFF. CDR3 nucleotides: TGTGCCAGCAGCCAGGACCGAGGGGCTGAAGCTTTCTTT.

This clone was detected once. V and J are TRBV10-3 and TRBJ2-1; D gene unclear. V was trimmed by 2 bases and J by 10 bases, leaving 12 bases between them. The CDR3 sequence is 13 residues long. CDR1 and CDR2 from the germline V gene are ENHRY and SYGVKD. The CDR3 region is CAISEPGVPEQFF. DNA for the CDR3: TGTGCCATCAGTGAGCCCGGAGTGCCCGAGCAGTTCTTC.

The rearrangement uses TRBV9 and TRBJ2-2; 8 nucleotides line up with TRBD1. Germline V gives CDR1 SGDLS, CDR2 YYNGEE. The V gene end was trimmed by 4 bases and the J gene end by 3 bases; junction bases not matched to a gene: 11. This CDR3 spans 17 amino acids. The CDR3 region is CASSSPGHRGDTGELFF. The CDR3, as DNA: TGTGCCAGCAGCTCCCCGGGGCACAGGGGGGACACCGGGGAGCTGTTTTTT. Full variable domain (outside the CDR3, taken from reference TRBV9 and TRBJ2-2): DSGVTQTPKHLITATGQRVTLRCSPRSGDLSVYWYQQSLDQGLQFLIQYYNGEERAKGNILERFSAQQFPDLHSELNLSSLELGDSALYFCASSSPGHRGDTGELFFGEGSRLTVL.

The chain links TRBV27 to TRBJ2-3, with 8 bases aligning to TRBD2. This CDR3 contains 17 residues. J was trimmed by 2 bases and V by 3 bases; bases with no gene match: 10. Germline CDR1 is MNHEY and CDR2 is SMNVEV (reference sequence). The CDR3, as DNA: TGTGCCAGCAGTTTCACCGGGACTAGGGGGTCCACAGATACGCAGTATTTT. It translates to CASSFTGTRGSTDTQYF.

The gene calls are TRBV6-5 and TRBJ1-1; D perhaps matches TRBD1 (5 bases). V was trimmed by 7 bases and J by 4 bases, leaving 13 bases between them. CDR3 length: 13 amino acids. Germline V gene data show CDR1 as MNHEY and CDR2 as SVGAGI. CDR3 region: CASIPGQATEAFF. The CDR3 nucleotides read TGTGCCAGCATTCCGGGGCAGGCCACTGAAGCTTTCTTT.

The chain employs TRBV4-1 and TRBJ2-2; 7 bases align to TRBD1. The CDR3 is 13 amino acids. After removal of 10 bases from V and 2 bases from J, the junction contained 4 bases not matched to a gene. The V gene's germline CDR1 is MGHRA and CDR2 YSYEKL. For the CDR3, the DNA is TGCGCCACCAGACAGGGAAACACCGGGGAGCTGTTTTTT. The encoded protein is CATRQGNTGELFF.

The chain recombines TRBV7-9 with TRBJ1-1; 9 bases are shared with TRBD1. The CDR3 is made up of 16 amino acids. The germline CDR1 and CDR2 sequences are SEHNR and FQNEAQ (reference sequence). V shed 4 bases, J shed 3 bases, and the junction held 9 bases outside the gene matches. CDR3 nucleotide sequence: TGTGCCAGCAGCTCCGTCGGGACAGGGTCTCACACTGAAGCTTTCTTT. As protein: CASSSVGTGSHTEAFF.

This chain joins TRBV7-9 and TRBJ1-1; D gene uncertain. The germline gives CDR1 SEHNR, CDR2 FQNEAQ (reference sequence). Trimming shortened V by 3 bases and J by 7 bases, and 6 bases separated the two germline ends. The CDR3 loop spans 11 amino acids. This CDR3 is CASSFDGEAFF. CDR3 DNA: TGTGCCAGCAGCTTTGACGGTGAAGCTTTCTTT. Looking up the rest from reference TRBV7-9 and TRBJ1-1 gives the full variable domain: DTGVSQNPRHKITKRGQNVTFRCDPISEHNRLYWYRQTLGQGPEFLTYFQNEAQLEKSRLLSDRFSAERPKGSFSTLEIQRTEQGDSAMYLCASSFDGEAFFGQGTRLTVV.

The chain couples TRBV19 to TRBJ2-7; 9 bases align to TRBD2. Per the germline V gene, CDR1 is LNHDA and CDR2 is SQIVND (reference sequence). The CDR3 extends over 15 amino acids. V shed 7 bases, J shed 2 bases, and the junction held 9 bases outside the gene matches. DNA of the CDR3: TGTGCCAGTATCGGTAGCGGGGGCCCCACCTACGAGCAGTACGTC. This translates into CASIGSGGPTYEQYV.

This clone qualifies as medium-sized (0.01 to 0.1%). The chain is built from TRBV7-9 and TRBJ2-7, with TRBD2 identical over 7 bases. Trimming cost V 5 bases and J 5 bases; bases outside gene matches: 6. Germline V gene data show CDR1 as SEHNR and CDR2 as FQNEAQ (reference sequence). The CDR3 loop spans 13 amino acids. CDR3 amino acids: CASSPPGRDEQYV. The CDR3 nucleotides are TGTGCCAGCAGCCCACCGGGGAGGGACGAGCAGTACGTC.